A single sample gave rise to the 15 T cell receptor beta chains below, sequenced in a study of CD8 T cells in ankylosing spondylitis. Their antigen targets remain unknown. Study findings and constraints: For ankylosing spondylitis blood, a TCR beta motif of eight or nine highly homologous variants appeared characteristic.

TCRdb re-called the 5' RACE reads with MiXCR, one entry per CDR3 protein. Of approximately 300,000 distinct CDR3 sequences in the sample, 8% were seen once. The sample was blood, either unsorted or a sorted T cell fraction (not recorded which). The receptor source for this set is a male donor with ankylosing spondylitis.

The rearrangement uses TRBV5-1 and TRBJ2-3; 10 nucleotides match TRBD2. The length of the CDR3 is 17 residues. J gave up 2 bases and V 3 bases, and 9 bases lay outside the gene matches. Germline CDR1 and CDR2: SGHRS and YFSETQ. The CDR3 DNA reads TGCGCCAGCAGCTCGGGGTGCCTAGCGGGAGACACAGATACGCAGTATTTT. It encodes CASSSGCLAGDTDTQYF.

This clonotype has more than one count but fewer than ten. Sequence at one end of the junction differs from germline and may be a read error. For the CDR3, the DNA is TGTGCTAGCAGCCTGGAGGTCACGCGGAGCGTGGACGAGCAGTACTTC. Its protein product is CASSLEVTRSVDEQYF. V gene TRBV7-7 combines with J gene TRBJ2-7; a possible D gene is TRBD2 (5 bases). In germline, CDR1 is SSHAT, CDR2 FNYEAQ (reference sequence). The CDR3 spans 16 residues. Looking up the rest from reference TRBV7-7 and TRBJ2-7 gives the full variable domain: GAGVSQSPRYKVTKRGQDVTLRCDPISSHATLYWYQQALGQGPEFLTYFNYEAQPDKSGLPSDRFSAERPEGSISTLTIQRTEQRDSAMYRCASSLEVTRSVDEQYFGPGTRLTVT.

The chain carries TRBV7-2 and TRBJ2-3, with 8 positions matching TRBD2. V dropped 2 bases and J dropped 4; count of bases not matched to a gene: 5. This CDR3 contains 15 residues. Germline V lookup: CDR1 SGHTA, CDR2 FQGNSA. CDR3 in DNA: TGTGCCAGCAGCTTACAGACTAGCGAAGCAGATACGCAGTATTTT. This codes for CASSLQTSEADTQYF.

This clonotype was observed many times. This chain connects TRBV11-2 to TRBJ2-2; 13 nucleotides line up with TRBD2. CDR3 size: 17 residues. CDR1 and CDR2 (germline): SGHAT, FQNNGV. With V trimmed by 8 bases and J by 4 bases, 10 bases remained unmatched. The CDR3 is CASRAGLAGPGTGELFF. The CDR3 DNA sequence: TGTGCCAGCCGCGCGGGACTAGCGGGGCCGGGCACCGGGGAGCTGTTTTTT. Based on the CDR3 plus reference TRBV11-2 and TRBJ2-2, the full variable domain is EAGVAQSPRYKIIEKRQSVAFWCNPISGHATLYWYQQILGQGPKLLIQFQNNGVVDDSQLPKDRFSAERLKGVDSTLKIQPAKLEDSAVYLCASRAGLAGPGTGELFFGEGSRLTVL.

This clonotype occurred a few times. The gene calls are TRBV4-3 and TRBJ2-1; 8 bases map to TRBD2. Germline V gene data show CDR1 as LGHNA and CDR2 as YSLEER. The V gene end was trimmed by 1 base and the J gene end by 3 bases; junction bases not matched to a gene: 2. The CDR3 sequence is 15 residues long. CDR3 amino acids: CASSQGSGVYNEQFF. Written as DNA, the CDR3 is TGCGCCAGCAGCCAAGGTAGCGGGGTCTACAATGAGCAGTTCTTC.

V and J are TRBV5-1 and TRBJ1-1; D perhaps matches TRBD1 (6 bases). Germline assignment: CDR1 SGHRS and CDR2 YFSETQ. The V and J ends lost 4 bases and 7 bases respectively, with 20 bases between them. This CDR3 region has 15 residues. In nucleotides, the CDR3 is TGCGCCAGCAGCACTGACAGGCGCCTCCGTTTTGAAGCTTTCTTT. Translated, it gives CASSTDRRLRFEAFF.

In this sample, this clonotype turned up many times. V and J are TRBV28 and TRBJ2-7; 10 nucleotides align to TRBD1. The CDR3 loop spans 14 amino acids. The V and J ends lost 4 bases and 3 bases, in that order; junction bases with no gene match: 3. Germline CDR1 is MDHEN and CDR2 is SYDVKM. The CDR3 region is CASSWGTGVYEQYF. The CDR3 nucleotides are TGTGCCAGCAGTTGGGGGACAGGGGTCTACGAGCAGTACTTC.

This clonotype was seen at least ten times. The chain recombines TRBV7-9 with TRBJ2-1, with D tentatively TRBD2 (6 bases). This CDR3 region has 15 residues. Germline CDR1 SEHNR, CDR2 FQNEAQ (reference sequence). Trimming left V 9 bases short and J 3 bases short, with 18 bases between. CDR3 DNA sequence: TGTGCCAGTGGGAGGTCCCCAAGATACTACAATGAGCAGTTCTTC. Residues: CASGRSPRYYNEQFF.

CDR3: CASRSVSGSYQETQYF. Here the CDR3 DNA reads TGCGCCAGCAGGTCCGTGAGCGGTTCGTACCAAGAGACCCAGTACTTC. The rearrangement uses TRBV5-1 and TRBJ2-5; D perhaps matches TRBD2 (5 bases). CDR3 size: 16 residues. Germline CDR1 is SGHRS and CDR2 is YFSETQ. V lost 5 bases to trimming and J lost 0 bases, with 17 bases between them.

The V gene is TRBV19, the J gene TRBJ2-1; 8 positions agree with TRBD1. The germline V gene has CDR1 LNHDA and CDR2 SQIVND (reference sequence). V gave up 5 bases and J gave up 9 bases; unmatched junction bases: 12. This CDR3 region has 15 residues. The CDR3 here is CASSGPGTGTPEQFF. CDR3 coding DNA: TGTGCCAGTAGTGGCCCCGGGACAGGAACCCCTGAGCAGTTCTTC. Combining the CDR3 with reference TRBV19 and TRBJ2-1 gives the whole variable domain DGGITQSPKYLFRKEGQNVTLSCEQNLNHDAMYWYRQDPGQGLRLIYYSQIVNDFQKGDIAEGYSVSREKKESFPLTVTSAQKNPTAFYLCASSGPGTGTPEQFFGPGTRLTVL.

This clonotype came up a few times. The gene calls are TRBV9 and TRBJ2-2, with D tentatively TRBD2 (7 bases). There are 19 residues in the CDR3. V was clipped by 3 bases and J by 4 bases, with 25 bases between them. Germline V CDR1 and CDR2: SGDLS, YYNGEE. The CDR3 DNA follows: TGTGCCAGCAGCGAATCTTTAGCGGGTGGGTCGGGGGCCACCGGGGAGCTGTTTTTT. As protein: CASSESLAGGSGATGELFF. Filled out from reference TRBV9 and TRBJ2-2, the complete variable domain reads DSGVTQTPKHLITATGQRVTLRCSPRSGDLSVYWYQQSLDQGLQFLIQYYNGEERAKGNILERFSAQQFPDLHSELNLSSLELGDSALYFCASSESLAGGSGATGELFFGEGSRLTVL.

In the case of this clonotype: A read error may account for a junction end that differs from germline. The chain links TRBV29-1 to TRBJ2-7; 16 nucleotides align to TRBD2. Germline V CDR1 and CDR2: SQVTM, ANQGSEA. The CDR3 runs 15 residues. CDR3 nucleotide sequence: TGCAGCGTTAAAGAGGGACTAGCGGGAGGGCGCGAGCAGTACTTC. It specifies CSVKEGLAGGREQYF.

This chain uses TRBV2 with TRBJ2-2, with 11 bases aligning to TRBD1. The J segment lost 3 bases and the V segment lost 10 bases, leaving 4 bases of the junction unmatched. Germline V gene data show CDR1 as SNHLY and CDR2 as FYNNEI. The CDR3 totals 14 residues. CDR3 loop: CAKDRGLDTGELFF. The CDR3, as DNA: TGTGCCAAGGACAGGGGGCTTGACACCGGGGAGCTGTTTTTT.

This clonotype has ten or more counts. As DNA, the CDR3 is TGCGCCAGCAGGGTGGACAGGGCCTCTGGGGCCAACGTCCTGACTTTC. Amino acid sequence: CASRVDRASGANVLTF. V is TRBV5-1 and J is TRBJ2-6; TRBD1 matches at 8 bases. In germline, CDR1 is SGHRS, CDR2 YFSETQ. CDR3 size: 16 residues. V trimming: 5 bases; J trimming: 0 bases; junction bases outside the gene matches: 4.

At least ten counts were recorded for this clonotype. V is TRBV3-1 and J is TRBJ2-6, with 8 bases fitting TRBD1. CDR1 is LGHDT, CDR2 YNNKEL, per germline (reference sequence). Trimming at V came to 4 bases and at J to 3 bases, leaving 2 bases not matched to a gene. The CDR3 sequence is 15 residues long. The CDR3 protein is CASSPDRGGANVLTF. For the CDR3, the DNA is TGTGCCAGCAGCCCCGACAGGGGTGGGGCCAACGTCCTGACTTTC. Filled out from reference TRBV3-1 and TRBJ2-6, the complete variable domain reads DTAVSQTPKYLVTQMGNDKSIKCEQNLGHDTMYWYKQDSKKFLKIMFSYNNKELIINETVPNRFSPKSPDKAHLNLHINSLELGDSAVYFCASSPDRGGANVLTFGAGSRLTVL.